This T cell receptor (beta chain) is from a study of CD4 T cells in relation to SARS-CoV-2 and coronaviruses. About this clone itself: Its target is not known.

The table came from immunoSEQ multiplex PCR; TCRdb's copy has only in-frame clones and leaves some out. Of over 25,000 clones detected, 75% appear once; the ten largest clones hold under 15%. CD4+ T cells from unexposed donors were obtained before the COVID-19 pandemic (2011-2018). The cells were cultured for around ten days before CD4+ T cells were isolated. This TCR came from a human donor in good health. Sequencing input: CD4+ T cells from PBMCs, cultured in vitro.

This CDR3 reads CAWSGVDGPGANVLTF. CDR3 DNA sequence: TGTGCCTGGAGTGGGGTGGACGGGCCTGGGGCCAACGTCCTGACTTTC. The V and J genes are TRBV30 and TRBJ2-6; D is ambiguous. The germline V and J ends were trimmed by 1 base and 2 bases, with 12 bases remaining between them. The germline gives CDR1 GTSNPN, CDR2 SVGIG (reference sequence). This CDR3 spans 16 amino acids.